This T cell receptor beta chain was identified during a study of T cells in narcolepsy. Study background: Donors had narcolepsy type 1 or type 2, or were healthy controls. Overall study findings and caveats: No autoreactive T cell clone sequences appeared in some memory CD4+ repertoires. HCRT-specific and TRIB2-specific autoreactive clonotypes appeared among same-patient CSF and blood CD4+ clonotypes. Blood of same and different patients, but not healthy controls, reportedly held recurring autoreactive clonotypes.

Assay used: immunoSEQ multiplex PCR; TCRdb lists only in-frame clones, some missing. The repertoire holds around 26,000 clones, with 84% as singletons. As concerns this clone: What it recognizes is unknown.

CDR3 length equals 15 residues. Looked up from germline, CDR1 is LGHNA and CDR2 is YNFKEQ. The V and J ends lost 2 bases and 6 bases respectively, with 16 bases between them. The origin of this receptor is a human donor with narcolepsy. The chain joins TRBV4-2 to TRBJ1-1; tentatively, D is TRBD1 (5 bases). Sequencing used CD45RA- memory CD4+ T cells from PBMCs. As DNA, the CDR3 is TGTGCCAGCAGCCAAATCCGTGGGGGGAATTCTGAAGCTTTCTTT. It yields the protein CASSQIRGGNSEAFF.